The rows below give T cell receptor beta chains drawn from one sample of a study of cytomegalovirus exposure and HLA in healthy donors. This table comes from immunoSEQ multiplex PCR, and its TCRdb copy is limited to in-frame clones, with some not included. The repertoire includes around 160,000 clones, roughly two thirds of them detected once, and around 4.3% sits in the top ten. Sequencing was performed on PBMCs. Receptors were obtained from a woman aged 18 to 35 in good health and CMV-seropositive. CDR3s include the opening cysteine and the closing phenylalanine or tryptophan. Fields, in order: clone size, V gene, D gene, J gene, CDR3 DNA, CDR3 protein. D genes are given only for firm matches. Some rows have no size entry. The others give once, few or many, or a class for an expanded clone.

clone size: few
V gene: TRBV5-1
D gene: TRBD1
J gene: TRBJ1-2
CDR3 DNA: TGCGCCAGCACCATGACAGGGTCCAACTATGGCTACACCTTC
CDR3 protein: CASTMTGSNYGYTF

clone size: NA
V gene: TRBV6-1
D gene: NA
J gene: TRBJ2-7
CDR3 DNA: TGTGCCAGCAGAGACGGGAGCTCCTACGAGCAGTACTTC
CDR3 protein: CASRDGSSYEQYF

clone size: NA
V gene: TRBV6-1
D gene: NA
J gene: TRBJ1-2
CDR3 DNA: TGTGCCAGCAGTGCCCTCTATGGCTACACCTTC
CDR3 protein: CASSALYGYTF

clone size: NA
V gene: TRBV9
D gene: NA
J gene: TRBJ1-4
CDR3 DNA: TGTGCCAGCAGCGTTTCGGGGGGTGAAAAACTGTTTTTT
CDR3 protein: CASSVSGGEKLFF

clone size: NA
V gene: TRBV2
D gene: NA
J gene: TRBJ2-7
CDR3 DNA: TGTGCCAGCAGTGGATCCCAGGGGGGAGAGCAGTACTTC
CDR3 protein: CASSGSQGGEQYF

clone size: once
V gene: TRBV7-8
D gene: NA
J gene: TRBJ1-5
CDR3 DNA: TGTGCCAGCAGCTCCCCCCAGAGCAATCAGCCCCAGCATTTT
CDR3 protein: CASSSPQSNQPQHF

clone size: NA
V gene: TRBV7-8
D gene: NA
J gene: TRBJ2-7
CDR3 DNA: TGTGCCAGCAGCCGGGGTAACTCCTACGAGCAGTACTTC
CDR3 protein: CASSRGNSYEQYF

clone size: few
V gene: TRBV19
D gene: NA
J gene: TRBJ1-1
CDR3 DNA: TGTGCCAGTAGTATAGCCGGCAGGGCGAACACTGAAGCTTTCTTT
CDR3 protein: CASSIAGRANTEAFF

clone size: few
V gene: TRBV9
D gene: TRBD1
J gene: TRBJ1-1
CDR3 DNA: TGTGCCAGCAGCGAGCCCCTACAGGGGGCCTCCGTTGAAGCTTTCTTT
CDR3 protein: CASSEPLQGASVEAFF

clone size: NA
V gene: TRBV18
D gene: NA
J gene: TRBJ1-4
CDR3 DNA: TGTGCCAGCTCTCCCATGACTAATGAAAAACTGTTTTTT
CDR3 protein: CASSPMTNEKLFF

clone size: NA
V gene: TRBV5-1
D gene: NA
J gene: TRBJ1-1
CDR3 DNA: TGCGCCAGCAGCGCGTCAACAGTGAACACTGAAGCTTTCTTT
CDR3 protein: CASSASTVNTEAFF

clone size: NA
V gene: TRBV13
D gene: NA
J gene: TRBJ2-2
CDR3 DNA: TGTGCCAGCAGAACGGAGATCAGCACGGCCACCGGGGAGCTGTTTTTT
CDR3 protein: CASRTEISTATGELFF

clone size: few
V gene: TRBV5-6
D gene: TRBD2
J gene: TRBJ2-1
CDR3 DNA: TGTGCCAGCAGCCCACTTAGCGGGGGGTCCTACAATGAGCAGTTCTTC
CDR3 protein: CASSPLSGGSYNEQFF

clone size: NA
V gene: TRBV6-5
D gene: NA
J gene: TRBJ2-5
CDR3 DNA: TGTGCCAGCAGTTATCTTGGCAGGGAAGGAGAGACCCAGTACTTC
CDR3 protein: CASSYLGREGETQYF

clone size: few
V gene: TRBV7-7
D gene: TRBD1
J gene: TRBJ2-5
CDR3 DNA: TGTGCTAGCAGCTTAGGGACAGGGGCGGGAGAGACCCAGTACTTC
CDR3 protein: CASSLGTGAGETQYF

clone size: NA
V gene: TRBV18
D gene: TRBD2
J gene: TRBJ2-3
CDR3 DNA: TGTGCCAGCTCACCGACTAGCGGGAGAACAGATACGCAGTATTTT
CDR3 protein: CASSPTSGRTDTQYF

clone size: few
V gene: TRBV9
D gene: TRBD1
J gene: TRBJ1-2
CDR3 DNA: TGTGCCAGCAGCGCCTCACCGAACCGGGACAGCAACTATGGCTACACCTTC
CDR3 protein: CASSASPNRDSNYGYTF

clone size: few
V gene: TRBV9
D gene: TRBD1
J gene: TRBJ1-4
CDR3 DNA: TGTGCCAGCAGCGAAACAGGGGGGGCTGAAAAACTGTTTTTT
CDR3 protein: CASSETGGAEKLFF

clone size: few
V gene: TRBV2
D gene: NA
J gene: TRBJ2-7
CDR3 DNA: TGTGCCAGCAGTGCTGGGTGGAGGTTGGGGGAGCAGTACTTC
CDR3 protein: CASSAGWRLGEQYF

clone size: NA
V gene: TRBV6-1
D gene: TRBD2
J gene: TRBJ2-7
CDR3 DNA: TGTGCCAGCATGACACTAGCGGGAGCCTACGAGCAGTACTTC
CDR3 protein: CASMTLAGAYEQYF

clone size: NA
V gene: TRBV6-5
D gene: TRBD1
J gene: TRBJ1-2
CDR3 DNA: TGTGCCAGCAGCTACAGGGGAGGGAACTATGGCTACACCTTC
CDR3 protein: CASSYRGGNYGYTF

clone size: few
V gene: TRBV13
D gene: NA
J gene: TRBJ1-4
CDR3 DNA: TGTGCCAGCAGCTCCGTCAGGGAAAAACTGTTTTTT
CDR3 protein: CASSSVREKLFF

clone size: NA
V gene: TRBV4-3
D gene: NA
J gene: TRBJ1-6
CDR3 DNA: TGCGCCAGCAGCCAAGAGTTAAGGGGGGGTACACCCCTCCACTTT
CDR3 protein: CASSQELRGGTPLHF

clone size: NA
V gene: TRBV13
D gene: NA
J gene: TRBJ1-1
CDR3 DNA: TGTGCCAACACAGAGCGGGGGAGCACTGAAGCTTTCTTT
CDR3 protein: CANTERGSTEAFF

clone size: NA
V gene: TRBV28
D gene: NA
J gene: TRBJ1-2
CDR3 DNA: TGTGCCAGCAGTTTTGAACAGGGTTATCTTGGCTACACCTTC
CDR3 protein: CASSFEQGYLGYTF

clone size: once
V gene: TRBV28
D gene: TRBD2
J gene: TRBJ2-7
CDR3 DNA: TGTGCCAGCTTTCCGGGACTAGCGGGAGCTTCCTACGAGCAGTACTTC
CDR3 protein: CASFPGLAGASYEQYF

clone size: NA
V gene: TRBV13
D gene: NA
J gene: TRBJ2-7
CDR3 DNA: TGTGCCAGCAGCTCCAGCTACGAGCAGTACTTC
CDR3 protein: CASSSSYEQYF

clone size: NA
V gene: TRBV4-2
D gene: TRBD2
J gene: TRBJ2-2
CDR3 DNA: TGTGCCAGCAGCCAACCACTAGCGCCGACGAACACCGGGGAGCTGTTTTTT
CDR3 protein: CASSQPLAPTNTGELFF

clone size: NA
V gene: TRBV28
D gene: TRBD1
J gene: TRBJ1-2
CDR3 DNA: TGTGCCAGCAGTTCGGGACAGCCAAACTATGGCTACACCTTC
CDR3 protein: CASSSGQPNYGYTF

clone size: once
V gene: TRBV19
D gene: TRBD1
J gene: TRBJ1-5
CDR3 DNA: TGTGCCAGTAGTAGGGACAGGGGTGGGAATCAGCCCCAGCATTTT
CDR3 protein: CASSRDRGGNQPQHF

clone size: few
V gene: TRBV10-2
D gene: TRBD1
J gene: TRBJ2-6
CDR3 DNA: TGCGCCAGCAGTGAGCTTTCGTCCACAGGGGGCGCTTCGGGGGCCAACGTCCTGACTTTC
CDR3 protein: CASSELSSTGGASGANVLTF

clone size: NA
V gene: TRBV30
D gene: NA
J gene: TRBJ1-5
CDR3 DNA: TGTGCCTGGACCAACACTGGGGGGAATCAGCCCCAGCATTTT
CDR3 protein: CAWTNTGGNQPQHF

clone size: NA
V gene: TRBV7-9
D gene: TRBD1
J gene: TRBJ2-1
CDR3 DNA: TGTGCCAGCAGCCCGCCCCGACAGGGATCGATCGATGAGCAGTTCTTC
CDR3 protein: CASSPPRQGSIDEQFF

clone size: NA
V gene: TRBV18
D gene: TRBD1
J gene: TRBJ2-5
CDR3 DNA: TGTGCCAGCTCACCAAGGAGGACAGGGGAGGAGACCCAGTACTTC
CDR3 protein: CASSPRRTGEETQYF

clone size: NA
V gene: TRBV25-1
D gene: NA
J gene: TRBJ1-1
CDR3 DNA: TGTGCCAGCAGTGATTTGACCCGATCGGTCGGAGGGCCTTTCTTT
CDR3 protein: CASSDLTRSVGGPFF